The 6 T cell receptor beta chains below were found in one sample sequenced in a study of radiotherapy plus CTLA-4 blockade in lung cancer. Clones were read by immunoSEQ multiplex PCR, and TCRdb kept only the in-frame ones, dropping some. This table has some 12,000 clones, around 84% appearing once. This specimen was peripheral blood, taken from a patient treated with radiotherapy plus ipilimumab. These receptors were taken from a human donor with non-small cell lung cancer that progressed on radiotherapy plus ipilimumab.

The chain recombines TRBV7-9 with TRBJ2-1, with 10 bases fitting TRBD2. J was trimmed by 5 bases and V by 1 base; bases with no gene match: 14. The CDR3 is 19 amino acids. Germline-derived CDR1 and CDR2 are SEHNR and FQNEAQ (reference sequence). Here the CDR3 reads CASSLEQSWTSGDNNEQFF. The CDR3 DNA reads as TGTGCCAGCAGCTTAGAGCAAAGTTGGACTAGCGGAGACAACAATGAGCAGTTCTTC.

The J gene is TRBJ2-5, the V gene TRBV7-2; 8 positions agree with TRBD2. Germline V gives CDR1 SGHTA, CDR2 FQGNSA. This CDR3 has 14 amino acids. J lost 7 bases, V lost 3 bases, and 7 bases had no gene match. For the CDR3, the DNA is TGTGCCAGCAGCTTGGGACTAGTTGGAGGGACCCAGTACTTC. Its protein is CASSLGLVGGTQYF.

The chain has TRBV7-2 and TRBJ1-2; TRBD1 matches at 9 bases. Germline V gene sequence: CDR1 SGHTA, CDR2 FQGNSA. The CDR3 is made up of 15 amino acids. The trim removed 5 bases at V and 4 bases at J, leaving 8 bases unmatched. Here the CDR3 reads CASSPRTGASYGYTF. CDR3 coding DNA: TGTGCCAGCAGCCCCCGGACAGGGGCAAGCTATGGCTACACCTTC.

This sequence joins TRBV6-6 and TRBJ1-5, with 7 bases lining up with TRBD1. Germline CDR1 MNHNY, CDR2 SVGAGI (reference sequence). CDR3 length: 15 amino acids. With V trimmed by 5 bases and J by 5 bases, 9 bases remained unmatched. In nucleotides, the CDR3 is TGTGCCAGCAGTCACAGGGGAGGGGGGTATCAGCCCCAGCATTTT. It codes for CASSHRGGGYQPQHF.

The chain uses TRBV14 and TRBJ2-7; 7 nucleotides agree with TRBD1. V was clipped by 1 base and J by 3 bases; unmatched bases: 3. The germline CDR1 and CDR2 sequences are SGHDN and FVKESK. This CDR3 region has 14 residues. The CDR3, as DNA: TGTGCCAGCAGCCAAGTGGACAGGTACTACGAGCAGTACTTC. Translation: CASSQVDRYYEQYF. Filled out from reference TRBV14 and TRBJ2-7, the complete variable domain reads EAGVTQFPSHSVIEKGQTVTLRCDPISGHDNLYWYRRVMGKEIKFLLHFVKESKQDESGMPNNRFLAERTGGTYSTLKVQPAELEDSGVYFCASSQVDRYYEQYFGPGTRLTVT.

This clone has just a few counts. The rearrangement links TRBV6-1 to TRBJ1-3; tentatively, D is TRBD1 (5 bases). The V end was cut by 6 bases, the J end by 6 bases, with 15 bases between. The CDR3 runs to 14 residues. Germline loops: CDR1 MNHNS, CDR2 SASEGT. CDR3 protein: CASSPPGGTNTIYF. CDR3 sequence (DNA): TGTGCCAGCAGCCCACCGGGGGGGACAAACACCATATATTTT.